This TCR beta chain was captured by sequencing in a study of blood T cell repertoires in COVID-19. Study context: Samples of COVID-19 (acute and convalescent) were obtained from the United States, Italy and Spain. Sample material is recorded as cDNA or gDNA derived from T cells, B-cell-depleted T cells, or PBMCs.

In the source study's methods: It was from reference gene primer amplification that nucleated cell counts were estimated. The data were produced by immunoSEQ multiplex PCR, yet TCRdb's version contains in-frame clones alone and is incomplete. D and trimming were read from the DNA, whereas the V and J calls and clone size are those reported in that table. Of about 110,000 clones in the sample, more than 70% were seen once. Patients in Seattle were enrolled during active infection, then followed longitudinally. The CDR3 consists of 15 residues. The germline V gene encodes CDR1 SGHDT and CDR2 YYEEEE. Trimming cost V 0 bases and J 0 bases, with 10 bases left between them.

This chain joins TRBV5-6 and TRBJ2-7; D remains ambiguous. The sequence derives from a woman in her sixties with COVID-19, enrolled during active disease. Sequencing was performed on peripheral blood. CDR3 sequence: CASSLAFRSSYEQYF. CDR3 coding DNA: TGTGCCAGCAGCTTGGCGTTTCGGAGCTCCTACGAGCAGTACTTC. Supplemented by reference TRBV5-6 and TRBJ2-7, the full variable domain reads DAGVTQSPTHLIKTRGQQVTLRCSPKSGHDTVSWYQQALGQGPQFIFQYYEEEERQRGNFPDRFSGHQFPNYSSELNVNALLLGDSALYLCASSLAFRSSYEQYFGPGTRLTVT.